Listed below are T cell receptor beta chains from one sample, sequenced in a study of immune evolution from preneoplasia to lung adenocarcinoma. The protocol was immunoSEQ multiplex PCR, while the TCRdb copy is restricted to in-frame clones and leaves out a portion. The sample carries approximately 11,000 clones, roughly 85% recorded once. What was sequenced was FFPE invasive lung adenocarcinoma tissue. Receptors originate from a person aged 70 to 79 with invasive lung adenocarcinoma. Both conserved end residues are part of each CDR3. Each record gives: V gene, clone size, D gene, J gene, CDR3 protein, CDR3 DNA. D genes are given only for firm matches. Where a row states a size, it is once, few, many or the class of an expanded clone; other rows omit it.

V: TRBV30
size: NA
D: NA
J: TRBJ1-1
CDR3: CAWSVKTEAFF
DNA: TGTGCCTGGAGTGTAAAGACTGAAGCTTTCTTT

V: TRBV2
size: NA
D: NA
J: TRBJ2-3
CDR3: CASSRSGPSTDTQYF
DNA: TGTGCCAGCAGCCGTAGCGGACCTAGCACAGATACGCAGTATTTT

V: TRBV4-2
size: NA
D: TRBD2
J: TRBJ2-1
CDR3: CASSQALSGRDNEQFF
DNA: TGTGCCAGCAGCCAAGCTCTTAGCGGGAGGGACAATGAGCAGTTCTTC

V: TRBV15
size: NA
D: NA
J: TRBJ2-7
CDR3: CATSRDRGDEQYF
DNA: TGTGCCACCAGCAGAGATAGGGGGGACGAGCAGTACTTC

V: TRBV11-3
size: NA
D: NA
J: TRBJ1-1
CDR3: CASSFTGREAFF
DNA: TGTGCCAGCAGTTTTACGGGGCGGGAAGCTTTCTTT

V: TRBV28
size: NA
D: NA
J: TRBJ1-5
CDR3: CASSAEWRMVDQPQHF
DNA: TGTGCCAGCAGTGCTGAATGGAGGATGGTGGATCAGCCCCAGCATTTT

V: TRBV7-6
size: NA
D: NA
J: TRBJ2-7
CDR3: CASSLEPGEQYF
DNA: TGTGCCAGCAGCTTAGAGCCCGGTGAGCAGTACTTC

V: TRBV11-2
size: NA
D: NA
J: TRBJ2-5
CDR3: CASSIGPRRAETQYF
DNA: TGTGCCAGCAGCATTGGGCCTCGGAGGGCAGAGACCCAGTACTTC

V: TRBV28
size: once
D: TRBD1
J: TRBJ2-6
CDR3: CASSLYPNSQSGQGRWAGANVLTF
DNA: TGTGCCAGCAGTTTATATCCCAATTCACAATCGGGACAGGGGAGATGGGCTGGGGCCAACGTCCTGACTTTC

V: TRBV7-2
size: NA
D: NA
J: TRBJ1-5
CDR3: CASSSYWGAGQPQHF
DNA: TGTGCCAGCAGCTCTTATTGGGGGGCAGGTCAGCCCCAGCATTTT

V: TRBV28
size: NA
D: NA
J: TRBJ2-7
CDR3: CASSLSGSTYEQYF
DNA: TGTGCCAGCAGTTTGAGCGGGTCCACCTACGAGCAGTACTTC

V: TRBV20-1
size: NA
D: NA
J: TRBJ1-2
CDR3: CSASQDEGYTF
DNA: TGCAGTGCTAGCCAGGACGAGGGCTACACCTTC

V: TRBV30
size: NA
D: TRBD2
J: TRBJ2-5
CDR3: CAWSERGGTLETQYF
DNA: TGTGCCTGGAGCGAGCGGGGGGGCACTTTAGAGACCCAGTACTTC

V: TRBV2
size: few
D: TRBD1
J: TRBJ1-3
CDR3: CASRRDRGNTIYF
DNA: TGTGCCAGCAGGAGGGACAGGGGAAACACCATATATTTT

V: TRBV2
size: NA
D: NA
J: TRBJ2-3
CDR3: CASSGRVTSTDTQYF
DNA: TGTGCCAGCAGTGGTCGAGTCACTAGCACAGATACGCAGTATTTT

V: TRBV9
size: NA
D: TRBD1
J: TRBJ1-2
CDR3: CASSVGGGQAGGYTF
DNA: TGTGCCAGCAGCGTTGGCGGGGGACAGGCGGGTGGCTACACCTTC

V: TRBV6-6
size: NA
D: NA
J: TRBJ1-2
CDR3: CASTTGPANYGYTF
DNA: TGTGCCAGCACTACAGGGCCAGCTAACTATGGCTACACCTTC

V: TRBV9
size: NA
D: NA
J: TRBJ1-4
CDR3: CASSVGAGNEKLFF
DNA: TGTGCCAGCAGCGTAGGGGCTGGGAATGAAAAACTGTTTTTT

V: TRBV9
size: NA
D: TRBD1
J: TRBJ1-2
CDR3: CASSPIGGTGYYGYTF
DNA: TGTGCCAGCAGCCCGATAGGTGGGACAGGATACTATGGCTACACCTTC

V: TRBV6-6
size: few
D: NA
J: TRBJ1-5
CDR3: CASSYSMEGGNQPQHF
DNA: TGTGCCAGCAGTTACTCGATGGAGGGGGGCAATCAGCCCCAGCATTTT

V: TRBV14
size: once
D: NA
J: TRBJ2-3
CDR3: CASSQRGPVDTQYF
DNA: TGTGCCAGCAGCCAACGGGGGCCGGTAGATACGCAGTATTTT

V: TRBV27
size: NA
D: TRBD1
J: TRBJ2-7
CDR3: CASSTDRPNPVWDEQYF
DNA: TGTGCCAGCAGCACGGACAGGCCTAACCCCGTCTGGGACGAGCAGTACTTC

V: TRBV9
size: few
D: NA
J: TRBJ2-5
CDR3: CASSVRGSPQETQYF
DNA: TGTGCCAGCAGCGTACGGGGGTCTCCCCAAGAGACCCAGTACTTC

V: TRBV29-1
size: NA
D: TRBD1
J: TRBJ1-1
CDR3: CSVKPGQGDTEAFF
DNA: TGCAGCGTTAAACCGGGACAGGGCGACACTGAAGCTTTCTTT

V: TRBV9
size: NA
D: TRBD2
J: TRBJ2-2
CDR3: CASSATSGRAGELFF
DNA: TGTGCCAGCAGCGCGACTAGCGGGAGGGCCGGGGAGCTGTTTTTT

V: TRBV18
size: NA
D: NA
J: TRBJ1-1
CDR3: CASSGTQNTEAFF
DNA: TGTGCCAGCTCCGGGACCCAGAACACTGAAGCTTTCTTT

V: TRBV9
size: few
D: NA
J: TRBJ2-5
CDR3: CASSGGHGFQETQYF
DNA: TGTGCCAGCAGCGGTGGACACGGGTTCCAAGAGACCCAGTACTTC

V: TRBV2
size: NA
D: NA
J: TRBJ2-7
CDR3: CASSRLDYEQYF
DNA: TGTGCCAGCAGTCGACTAGACTACGAGCAGTACTTC

V: TRBV15
size: NA
D: NA
J: TRBJ1-2
CDR3: CATSRDKPGDGYTF
DNA: TGTGCCACCAGCAGAGATAAGCCGGGGGATGGCTACACCTTC

V: TRBV9
size: NA
D: NA
J: TRBJ2-5
CDR3: CASSVAGWVWETQYF
DNA: TGTGCCAGCAGCGTAGCAGGGTGGGTTTGGGAGACCCAGTACTTC

V: TRBV9
size: once
D: NA
J: TRBJ2-2
CDR3: CASGPGTNTGELFF
DNA: TGTGCCAGCGGGCCGGGTACGAACACCGGGGAGCTGTTTTTT

V: TRBV11-2
size: NA
D: NA
J: TRBJ1-1
CDR3: CASSLEGVFGEAFF
DNA: TGTGCCAGCAGCTTAGAAGGGGTGTTCGGTGAAGCTTTCTTT

V: TRBV7-2
size: NA
D: NA
J: TRBJ1-2
CDR3: CASSLRIGINYGYTF
DNA: TGTGCCAGCAGCTTACGCATAGGAATTAACTATGGCTACACCTTC

V: TRBV7-2
size: NA
D: TRBD2
J: TRBJ2-7
CDR3: CASSFWTSSAYEQYF
DNA: TGTGCCAGCAGCTTTTGGACTAGCAGTGCCTACGAGCAGTACTTC

V: TRBV6-1
size: NA
D: TRBD1
J: TRBJ1-5
CDR3: CASRPTGNNQPQHF
DNA: TGTGCCAGCAGGCCGACAGGGAACAATCAGCCCCAGCATTTT

V: TRBV2
size: NA
D: NA
J: TRBJ2-3
CDR3: CASSPGRLPTDTQYF
DNA: TGTGCCAGCAGCCCCGGACGCCTACCGACGGATACGCAGTATTTT

V: TRBV28
size: NA
D: NA
J: TRBJ2-1
CDR3: CASSPWTSSSYNEQFF
DNA: TGTGCCAGCAGTCCCTGGACTTCGAGCTCCTACAATGAGCAGTTCTTC

V: TRBV4-2
size: NA
D: NA
J: TRBJ2-6
CDR3: CASSQQPGRTGLAGANVLTF
DNA: TGTGCCAGCAGCCAACAACCGGGACGTACTGGACTGGCTGGGGCCAACGTCCTGACTTTC

V: TRBV7-2
size: NA
D: TRBD1
J: TRBJ1-2
CDR3: CASSQHRGSRGYGYTF
DNA: TGTGCCAGCAGCCAACACAGGGGGAGCCGCGGCTATGGCTACACCTTC

V: TRBV11-2
size: NA
D: NA
J: TRBJ2-5
CDR3: CASSLQGQETQYF
DNA: TGTGCCAGCAGCCTACAGGGACAAGAGACCCAGTACTTC

V: TRBV28
size: once
D: NA
J: TRBJ1-3
CDR3: CASSLGAVSGNTIYF
DNA: TGTGCCAGCAGTTTGGGGGCGGTCTCTGGAAACACCATATATTTT

V: TRBV7-7
size: NA
D: NA
J: TRBJ2-5
CDR3: CASSSNTQETQYF
DNA: TGTGCTAGCAGCTCCAACACCCAAGAGACCCAGTACTTC

V: TRBV15
size: NA
D: TRBD1
J: TRBJ1-2
CDR3: CATSRDRAGGFGYTF
DNA: TGTGCCACCAGCAGAGATAGGGCAGGGGGTTTTGGCTACACCTTC

V: TRBV2
size: large
D: NA
J: TRBJ1-5
CDR3: CASTGGTVNQPQHF
DNA: TGTGCCAGCACCGGGGGAACCGTTAATCAGCCCCAGCATTTT

V: TRBV5-1
size: few
D: TRBD1
J: TRBJ1-5
CDR3: CASSPGTGNQPQHF
DNA: TGCGCCAGCAGCCCCGGGACAGGGAATCAGCCCCAGCATTTT

V: TRBV6-6
size: NA
D: TRBD1
J: TRBJ1-2
CDR3: CASRPGQGTGYTF
DNA: TGTGCCAGCAGGCCGGGACAGGGGACTGGCTACACCTTC

V: TRBV18
size: NA
D: NA
J: TRBJ2-3
CDR3: CASSPPVGRTDTQYF
DNA: TGTGCCAGCTCACCACCAGTGGGCCGCACAGATACGCAGTATTTT

V: TRBV6-1
size: large
D: NA
J: TRBJ1-5
CDR3: CASSEDLDSRHF
DNA: TGTGCCAGCAGTGAAGACCTGGACAGTCGCCATTTT

V: TRBV11-2
size: once
D: NA
J: TRBJ2-2
CDR3: CASSPTRTGELFF
DNA: TGTGCCAGCAGCCCAACACGAACCGGGGAGCTGTTTTTT

V: TRBV7-2
size: NA
D: TRBD1
J: TRBJ1-5
CDR3: CASSSTGYQPQHF
DNA: TGTGCCAGCAGCTCGACAGGGTATCAGCCCCAGCATTTT

V: TRBV29-1
size: NA
D: NA
J: TRBJ1-4
CDR3: CSVWTEEKLFF
DNA: TGCAGCGTGTGGACAGAAGAAAAACTGTTTTTT

V: TRBV11-2
size: NA
D: NA
J: TRBJ1-3
CDR3: CASSRSSGNTIYF
DNA: TGTGCCAGCAGCCGGAGCTCTGGAAACACCATATATTTT

V: TRBV6-5
size: NA
D: TRBD1
J: TRBJ1-2
CDR3: CASSLDRATGGYTF
DNA: TGTGCCAGCAGTCTAGACAGGGCTACAGGTGGCTACACCTTC

V: TRBV5-8
size: once
D: TRBD1
J: TRBJ1-1
CDR3: CASSLTGDGTEAFF
DNA: TGTGCCAGCAGCCTGACAGGGGACGGCACTGAAGCTTTCTTT

V: TRBV9
size: once
D: NA
J: TRBJ2-2
CDR3: CASSVDGQNTGELFF
DNA: TGTGCCAGCAGCGTAGATGGCCAAAACACCGGGGAGCTGTTTTTT

V: TRBV29-1
size: few
D: TRBD1
J: TRBJ2-1
CDR3: CSTWDSSNEQFF
DNA: TGCAGCACCTGGGACAGTAGCAATGAGCAGTTCTTC

V: TRBV4-2
size: NA
D: NA
J: TRBJ1-2
CDR3: CASSQDRGEAYGYTF
DNA: TGTGCCAGCAGCCAAGATCGAGGAGAAGCCTATGGCTACACCTTC

V: TRBV28
size: NA
D: NA
J: TRBJ1-5
CDR3: CASSFQQGTYSNQPQHF
DNA: TGTGCCAGCAGTTTCCAGCAGGGCACTTATAGCAATCAGCCCCAGCATTTT

V: TRBV19
size: NA
D: NA
J: TRBJ1-5
CDR3: CASSIDWGQPQHF
DNA: TGTGCCAGTAGTATAGATTGGGGTCAGCCCCAGCATTTT

V: TRBV29-1
size: NA
D: TRBD1
J: TRBJ2-5
CDR3: CSVESGGMETQYF
DNA: TGCAGCGTTGAATCAGGGGGAATGGAGACCCAGTACTTC